Included here is one T cell receptor beta chain sequence, with context. Its specificity is unknown. Patients were excluded for autoimmune disease history or systemic immunosuppression. The assay was immunoSEQ multiplex PCR, and TCRdb's table has in-frame clones only and misses some. The sample records about 19,000 clones, approximately 77% being singletons. This CDR3 contains 15 residues. V was cut by 0 bases and J by 0 bases, with 7 bases left in between. Germline CDR1 reads SGHNT; CDR2 reads YENEEA. The data stem from a study of OX40 agonist ivuxolimab in advanced cancers. About the study: Ivuxolimab was administered intravenously to patients at 0.01 to 10 mg/kg every 2 weeks. Study-wide points: Some nonresponders additionally presented with little normalized T-cell clonal expansion.

The rearrangement joins TRBV11-3 to TRBJ2-3; no clear D gene. This specimen was CD4+ or CD8+ T cells sorted from blood, taken in a trial of the OX40 agonist ivuxolimab. The sequence came from an adult with an advanced solid tumor such as melanoma, head and neck, liver or kidney cancer. CDR3 nucleotide sequence: TGTGCCAGCAGCTTAGAAGGTGGCAGCACAGATACGCAGTATTTT. This gives the protein CASSLEGGSTDTQYF.